This T cell receptor beta chain was observed in a study of blood T cells in healthy people across ages. General study results and limits: A roughly linear age-dependent decrease characterized TCR beta diversity per million T cells.

Each sample had at least 7 million PBMCs isolated. Using a J-beta primer mix together with a sample-barcoded 5' primer, a second PCR was run for about 6 to 12 cycles. A template-switch adaptor that had 12 random nucleotides put a tag on each cDNA molecule. TCRdb re-called the 5' RACE reads with MiXCR, one entry per CDR3 protein. In the table there are over a million distinct CDR3 sequences, almost 60% of which are singletons. A word on this clonotype: Its antigen is not identified.

Germline V gives CDR1 LGHNA, CDR2 YSLEER. Deletions cut 0 bases from V and 7 bases from J, with 12 bases between. This CDR3 has 15 residues. The sample was blood. The chain carries TRBV4-3 and TRBJ1-4; no reliable D call. This sequence was found in a man aged 18 to 35 in good health. The CDR3 bases are TGCGCCAGCAGCCAAGATACTAAAGAGGGTGAAAAACTGTTTTTT. This gives the protein CASSQDTKEGEKLFF.